A selection of T cell receptor beta chains follows, all from one sample in a study of Graves' ophthalmopathy and Graves' hyperthyroidism. TCRdb fed the multiplex PCR reads into MiXCR, producing one record per CDR3 protein. The sample contains over a million distinct CDR3 sequences, roughly 35% of which appear only once. Sequences were obtained from peripheral blood or thyroid tissue (not recorded which). All receptors come from an adult man with Graves' hyperthyroidism. Both conserved end residues are part of each CDR3. A D gene is named only where the DNA matches it firmly. A clone size is listed for some rows: how often the clone was seen (once, few, many), or a class if it is expanded.

d_call	v_call	clone_size	j_call	cdr3_aa	cdr3_nt
NA	TRBV5-1	many	TRBJ2-7	CASSTYRGRRDEQYF	TGCGCCAGCAGCACCTACAGGGGAAGGAGGGACGAGCAGTACTTC
TRBD1	TRBV6-5	NA	TRBJ1-2	CASSNRDRGRNYGYTF	TGTGCCAGCAGTAACCGGGACAGGGGCCGAAACTATGGCTACACCTTC
NA	TRBV7-2	NA	TRBJ2-5	CASSQDQGLPLKETQYF	TGCGCCAGCAGCCAAGATCAGGGACTGCCCCTTAAAGAGACCCAGTACTTC
NA	TRBV2	once	TRBJ1-5	CASSSDGNSDQPQHF	TGTGCCAGCAGCTCGGACGGGAATAGCGACCAGCCCCAGCATTTT
NA	TRBV29-1	many	TRBJ1-3	CGGTISGNTIYF	TGCGGAGGGACGATTTCTGGAAACACCATATATTTT
NA	TRBV6-5	NA	TRBJ2-5	CASSSRSKETQYF	TGTGCCAGCAGTTCCCGATCGAAGGAGACCCAGTACTTC
TRBD2	TRBV11-1	NA	TRBJ2-7	CASSLALAEEQYF	TGTGCCAGCAGCTTAGCACTAGCGGAGGAGCAGTACTTC
NA	TRBV2	NA	TRBJ1-4	CAIHGQWANEKLFF	TGTGCCATACATGGACAGTGGGCTAATGAAAAACTGTTTTTT
NA	TRBV7-9	NA	TRBJ1-2	CASSGRREGNYGYTF	TGTGCCAGCAGCGGGCGGAGAGAGGGCAACTATGGCTACACCTTC
TRBD1	TRBV10-3	NA	TRBJ2-7	CASNQGAYEQYF	TGTGCCTCCAACCAGGGGGCCTACGAGCAGTACTTC
NA	TRBV7-2	few	TRBJ1-4	CASGSYNEKLFF	TGTGCCAGCGGGAGCTATAATGAAAAACTGTTTTTT
NA	TRBV20-1	NA	TRBJ1-4	CSANSALGIEKLFF	TGCAGTGCTAACAGCGCCCTGGGGATTGAAAAACTGTTTTTT
TRBD1	TRBV11-1	NA	TRBJ2-5	CASSPGTGDETQYF	TGTGCCAGCAGCCCGGGGACAGGGGACGAGACCCAGTACTTC
NA	TRBV11-2	few	TRBJ1-1	CASSPSRRGTEAFF	TGTGCCAGCAGCCCATCGCGGAGGGGCACTGAAGCTTTCTTT
NA	TRBV28	NA	TRBJ1-2	CASSSDRSVNYTF	TGTGCCAGCAGTTCCGACAGGAGTGTGAACTACACCTTC
TRBD1	TRBV3-1	many	TRBJ1-1	CASSQALTGVEAFF	TGTGCCAGCAGCCAAGCCTTGACAGGGGTTGAAGCTTTCTTT
TRBD2	TRBV6-2/TRBV6-3	NA	TRBJ2-2	CASSRRRLAGDTGELFF	TGTGCCAGCAGTCGGCGAAGACTAGCGGGAGACACCGGGGAGCTGTTTTTT
NA	TRBV20-1	NA	TRBJ1-6	CSARDRSGSNLHF	TGCAGTGCTAGAGATCGTTCGGGGTCGAACCTCCACTTT
TRBD1	TRBV7-2	NA	TRBJ1-6	CASSLWTGGDGSPLHF	TGTGCCAGCAGTTTATGGACAGGGGGCGATGGATCACCCCTCCACTTT
NA	TRBV7-9	many	TRBJ1-5	CASSVGRDISNQPQHF	TGTGCCAGCAGCGTAGGACGGGACATAAGCAATCAGCCCCAGCATTTT
TRBD1	TRBV29-1	NA	TRBJ2-7	CSVSLGTGTYEQYF	TGCAGCGTTTCCCTCGGGACAGGCACCTACGAGCAGTACTTC
NA	TRBV30	NA	TRBJ2-2	CAWSRGARAGELFF	TGTGCCTGGAGCAGGGGGGCCCGCGCCGGGGAGCTGTTTTTT
TRBD1	TRBV7-2	many	TRBJ1-5	CASSPTGGASPSHF	TGTGCCAGCAGCCCGACAGGGGGCGCCTCCCCTTCCCATTTT
NA	TRBV2	many	TRBJ2-5	CASMEEQPQETQYF	TGTGCCAGCATGGAGGAACAGCCCCAAGAGACCCAGTACTTC
NA	TRBV20-1	NA	TRBJ2-7	CSASFVDFTYGQYF	TGCAGTGCTAGCTTCGTAGACTTTACCTACGGGCAGTACTTC
TRBD1	TRBV28	NA	TRBJ1-1	CASSPTGRSTEAFF	TGTGCCAGCAGTCCGACAGGGAGGAGTACTGAAGCTTTCTTT
NA	TRBV9	few	TRBJ1-4	CASSVSLGTPNEKLFF	TGTGCCAGCAGCGTCTCCCTTGGGACCCCTAATGAAAAACTGTTTTTT
NA	TRBV9	many	TRBJ2-5	CASSVAVQETQYF	TGTGCCAGCAGCGTAGCGGTCCAAGAGACCCAGTACTTC
NA	TRBV20-1	once	TRBJ2-7	CSPTDTVEQYF	TGCAGTCCAACCGACACGGTCGAGCAGTACTTC
TRBD1	TRBV19	few	TRBJ2-5	CASSIDPDRVETQYF	TGTGCCAGTAGTATAGATCCGGACAGGGTGGAGACCCAGTACTTC
TRBD1	TRBV14	NA	TRBJ1-3	CASSQDNYPGQVLSRRNTIYF	TGTGCCAGCAGCCAAGATAATTATCCGGGACAGGTACTCTCTCGAAGAAACACCATATATTTT
TRBD1	TRBV7-8	many	TRBJ1-2	CASSPDRDVSYGYTF	TGTGCCAGCAGCCCCGACAGGGACGTTAGCTATGGCTACACCTTC
NA	TRBV20-1	few	TRBJ2-7	CSAPAGTLSSYEQYF	TGCAGTGCCCCAGCCGGGACCCTGAGTTCCTACGAGCAGTACTTC
TRBD1	TRBV6-5	many	TRBJ1-2	CASSSGQLSYGYTF	TGTGCCAGCAGCTCGGGACAGTTGAGCTATGGCTACACCTTC
TRBD1	TRBV20-1	NA	TRBJ1-5	CSAVPGTGALVWPQHF	TGCAGTGCTGTACCCGGGACAGGGGCCCTCGTTTGGCCCCAGCATTTT
NA	TRBV5-1	many	TRBJ2-5	CASSLGDTQETQYF	TGCGCCAGCAGCTTGGGGGACACCCAAGAGACCCAGTACTTC
NA	TRBV9	NA	TRBJ2-7	CASSQDKRDIYEQYF	TGCGCCAGCAGCCAAGATAAGCGGGACATCTACGAGCAGTACTTC
NA	TRBV5-1	NA	TRBJ2-7	CASSLDLSIEQYF	TGCGCCAGCAGCTTGGATTTGTCTATTGAGCAGTACTTC
TRBD1	TRBV6-1	few	TRBJ1-5	CASSEVRGDQPQHF	TGTGCCAGCAGTGAAGTCAGGGGGGATCAGCCCCAACATTTT
NA	TRBV6-2/TRBV6-3	NA	TRBJ2-5	CASSYNTRGKDNQETQYF	TGTGCCAGCAGTTACAACACCAGGGGCAAGGACAACCAAGAGACCCAGTACTTC
NA	TRBV25-1	once	TRBJ1-6	CASSGGGSNQPLHF	TGTGCCAGCTCCGGGGGGGGTAGCAATCAGCCCCTCCACTTT
NA	TRBV19	NA	TRBJ1-2	CASSVDSWTEDYTF	TGTGCCAGTAGTGTCGACAGCTGGACGGAGGACTACACCTTC
NA	TRBV12-3/TRBV12-4	few	TRBJ2-5	CASSFGGRQETQYF	TGTGCCAGCAGTTTTGGTGGGCGTCAAGAGACCCAGTACTTC
NA	TRBV29-1	NA	TRBJ2-5	CSVAGAPTETQYF	TGCAGCGTTGCTGGGGCACCCACAGAGACCCAGTACTTC
NA	TRBV6-6	many	TRBJ1-5	CASSDVGVNQPQHF	TGTGCCAGCAGTGACGTTGGGGTCAATCAGCCCCAGCATTTT
NA	TRBV3-1	NA	TRBJ2-7	CASSQGTVSYEQYF	TGTGCCAGCAGCCAAGGGACAGTGTCCTACGAGCAGTACTTC
NA	TRBV5-6	many	TRBJ2-7	CASSLVDYYEQYF	TGTGCCAGCAGCTTGGTCGACTACTACGAGCAGTACTTC
TRBD1	TRBV7-2	few	TRBJ1-3	CASTGTGGENTIYF	TGTGCCAGCACCGGGACAGGGGGCGAAAACACCATATATTTT
TRBD1	TRBV4-3	NA	TRBJ2-7	CASSQTGTHEQYF	TGCGCCAGCAGCCAGACAGGGACCCACGAGCAGTACTTC
NA	TRBV3-1	NA	TRBJ1-1	CASSPPRKGYTEAFF	TGTGCCAGCAGCCCGCCCCGTAAAGGTTACACTGAAGCTTTCTTT
NA	TRBV4-3	NA	TRBJ1-4	CASSQEEGRNEKLFF	TGCGCCAGCAGCCAAGAGGAGGGGAGGAATGAAAAACTGTTTTTT
TRBD2	TRBV20-1	NA	TRBJ2-7	CSARIPSGGDEQYF	TGCAGTGCTAGAATACCTAGCGGGGGTGACGAGCAGTACTTC
NA	TRBV4-3	many	TRBJ2-6	CASSQERSGANVLTF	TGCGCCAGCAGCCAAGAACGCTCTGGGGCCAACGTCCTGACTTTC